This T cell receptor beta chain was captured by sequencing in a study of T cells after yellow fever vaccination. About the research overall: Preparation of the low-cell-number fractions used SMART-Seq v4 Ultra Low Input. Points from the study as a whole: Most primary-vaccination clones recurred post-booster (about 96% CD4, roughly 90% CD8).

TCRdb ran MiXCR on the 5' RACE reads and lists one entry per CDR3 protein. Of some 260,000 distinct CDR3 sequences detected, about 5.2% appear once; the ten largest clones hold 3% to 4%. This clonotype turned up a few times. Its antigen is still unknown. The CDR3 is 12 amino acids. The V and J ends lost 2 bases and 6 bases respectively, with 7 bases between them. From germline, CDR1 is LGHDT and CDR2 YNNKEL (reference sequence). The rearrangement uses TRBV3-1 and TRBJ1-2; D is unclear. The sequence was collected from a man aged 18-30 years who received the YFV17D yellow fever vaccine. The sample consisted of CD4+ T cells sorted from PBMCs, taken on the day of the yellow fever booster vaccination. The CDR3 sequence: CASSQYRNGYTF. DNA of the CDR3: TGTGCCAGCAGCCAATACCGGAATGGCTACACCTTC.